This paragraph covers one T cell receptor beta chain sequence. There are 14 residues in the CDR3. Germline V gene lookup returns CDR1 SGHTA and CDR2 FQGNSA. Trimming cost V 5 bases and J 4 bases; bases outside gene matches: 6. This specimen comes from a study of T cell changes during pregnancy in multiple sclerosis. Method: immunoSEQ multiplex PCR; TCRdb's copy keeps in-frame clones and lacks some. This sample has about 68,000 clones, with roughly nine tenths found just once. The TCR was taken from a female donor with multiple sclerosis, enrolled in a pregnancy study. The sequenced sample was peripheral blood, obtained in the second trimester of pregnancy. The chain combines TRBV7-2 with TRBJ2-3; 7 nucleotides match TRBD1. CDR3 coding DNA: TGTGCCAGCAGCAAGGACAGGTCGCCAGATACGCAGTATTTT. Its translation: CASSKDRSPDTQYF.